This is a list of T cell receptor beta chains from one sample in a study of T cell responses to AZD1222 COVID-19 vaccine. The repertoire was sequenced with immunoSEQ multiplex PCR; TCRdb's copy has only in-frame clones and lacks some. The sample shows 110,000 to 150,000 clones, over 90% of them seen only once. The starting material was peripheral blood, obtained on day 0 of AZD1222 vaccination. Receptors originate from an adult in good health. The CDR3 runs from the conserved cysteine through the conserved F or W.

CDR3 protein,V gene
CASSPGAETQYF,TRBV7-2
CAISESEGMPEAFF,TRBV10-3
CASSQGTGMMDEQYF,TRBV4-2
CASSRSGYGYTF,TRBV19
CASSPSLGYEQYF,TRBV7-8
CATSDGDRGAQPQHF,TRBV24-1
CASSFGSSGNTIYF,TRBV5-1
CASSLGETYNEQFF,TRBV11-2
CASSVSTGGRAFF,TRBV12-3/TRBV12-4
CAISEFQRDYEQYF,TRBV10-3
CASRDRGGNTIYF,TRBV28
CASSLELGITGELFF,TRBV5-1
CASSLAGVLSTDTQYF,TRBV11-2
CASSEAPPGQDGYGYTF,TRBV6-1
CASSLTDRRGYTF,TRBV5-1
CASSLGLQETQYF,TRBV11-3
CASTFPGNTEAFF,TRBV12-3/TRBV12-4
CASSQGASGTSTDTQYF,TRBV3-1/TRBV3-2
CGTGPNTGELFF,TRBV19
CASSRPGGYEQYF,TRBV11-1
CASSVDRGLGYTF,TRBV13
CASSKGLRGSSPLHF,TRBV21-1
CASSYSPGTGVHEQYF,TRBV6-5
CASRNRGGETQYF,TRBV6-5
CASSDDRVSPLHF,TRBV2
CASSYSFPGELFF,TRBV6-5
CASSIGHPSSYNEQFF,TRBV19
CASSLAYRGRVNTEAFF,TRBV5-1
CASSTANTEAFF,TRBV19
CASSPLRSSYEQYF,TRBV4-1
CASSLSGAYNEQFF,TRBV27
CASSSDGASTDTQYF,TRBV5-1
CAISETTSYEQYF,TRBV10-3
CASSAGNTEAFF,TRBV9
CASSPRTSGYNEQFF,TRBV18
CAWSTQALQETQYF,TRBV30
CASSFWGNRVDEQFF,TRBV27
CASSQDGGRARNEQFF,TRBV4-2
CASSIGDSPLHF,TRBV19
CASSLSGLAPYEQYF,TRBV5-4
CASSLASGRIEQYF,TRBV11-1
CASSSSGTLSYEQYF,TRBV7-8
CASSLGKQIGGMNTEAFF,TRBV5-1
CASSVSRRYGYTF,TRBV5-4
CASSLQPGQGVEAFF,TRBV27
CASSLLRGSSYNEQFF,TRBV7-9
CSGQGAYEQYF,TRBV29-1
CASRSGTGGRGQPQHF,TRBV28
CASSEAPGGGEKLFF,TRBV6-1
CASSAWTGNTEAFF,TRBV9
CASGLYPGGYSNQPQHF,TRBV12-5
CAISELVGPDTEAFF,TRBV10-3
CASSVFIANTGELFF,TRBV2
CASTQGTSGTDTQYF,TRBV19
CASSSVYGYTF,TRBV12-3/TRBV12-4
CASRLRDPAYEQYF,TRBV28
CASSEFNEQFF,TRBV6-1
CASRRQSGELFF,TRBV28
CASSAPIGGYTF,TRBV2